These 27 T cell receptor beta chains originate from one sample sequenced in a study of cytomegalovirus exposure and HLA in healthy donors. The study ran its PCR with 60 Vbeta and 13 Jbeta primers. Profiling relied on immunoSEQ multiplex PCR, and the TCRdb table lists in-frame clones only, not all of them. The sample records 150,000 to 200,000 clones, 75% being singletons. The sequencing input was PBMCs. The origin of the receptors is a woman between 40 and 55 years old in good health and CMV-seropositive.

This rearrangement joins TRBV28 to TRBJ1-6; D is undetermined. The CDR3 totals 12 residues. Trimming cost V 6 bases and J 5 bases, with 5 bases left between them. The germline gives CDR1 MDHEN, CDR2 SYDVKM. The CDR3 sequence: CASRTDNSPLHF. In DNA, the CDR3 is TGTGCCAGCAGAACAGATAATTCACCCCTCCACTTT.

DNA of the CDR3: TGTGCCAGCAGTGCTAATCCCGGCACTGAAGCTTTCTTT. It codes for CASSANPGTEAFF. This chain connects TRBV6-4 to TRBJ1-1; D remains ambiguous. The CDR3 covers 13 residues. The germline V gene has CDR1 MRHNA and CDR2 SNTAGT. V was trimmed by 4 bases and J by 4 bases, leaving 10 bases between them.

V and J are TRBV11-1 and TRBJ2-5, with D tentatively TRBD2 (6 bases). Gene TRBJ2-7 matches the end of the DNA better, so the J call may be wrong. From germline, CDR1 is SGHAT and CDR2 FQDESV (reference sequence). CDR3 length: 15 amino acids. Written as DNA, the CDR3 is TGTGCCAGCAGCTTAGCTGGGACTCGTACCTACGAGCAGTACTTC. It codes for CASSLAGTRTYEQYF.

The chain links TRBV19 to TRBJ1-5; 9 nucleotides line up with TRBD1. The V gene end was trimmed by 5 bases and the J gene end by 7 bases; junction bases not matched to a gene: 6. This CDR3 comprises 14 residues. Germline CDR1 is LNHDA and CDR2 is SQIVND (reference sequence). Here the CDR3 DNA reads TGTGCCAGTAGTCTCGGGACAGGGAAGCAGCCCCAGCATTTT. Encoded protein: CASSLGTGKQPQHF.

This clone was counted a few times. The chain links TRBV28 to TRBJ2-5, with D perhaps TRBD1 (6 bases). The DNA end is a closer match to TRBJ2-7, so the J assignment may be wrong. CDR1 is MDHEN, CDR2 SYDVKM, per germline. The CDR3 loop spans 17 amino acids. CDR3 sequence reads: CASSLHSDRARDYEQYF. The CDR3 nucleotides are TGTGCCAGCAGTTTGCACTCGGACAGAGCAAGGGATTACGAGCAGTACTTC.

The DNA for the CDR3 is TGCGCCAGCAGCCAAGATCGAGTCAGGGGGAGGACAGATACGCAGTATTTT. This gives the protein CASSQDRVRGRTDTQYF. This sequence joins TRBV4-3 and TRBJ2-3; maybe TRBD1 (7 bases). The germline gives CDR1 LGHNA, CDR2 YSLEER. V dropped 0 bases and J dropped 3 bases, with 16 bases sitting between them. The length of the CDR3 is 17 residues.

This clone was counted a few times. The chain has TRBV28 and TRBJ1-1; a weak D match, TRBD1 (6 bases). This CDR3 has 16 amino acids. The germline V gene encodes CDR1 MDHEN and CDR2 SYDVKM. V dropped 0 bases and J dropped 1 base, with 12 bases sitting between them. The CDR3 sequence is CASSLWTGDSNTEAFF. In DNA form, the CDR3 reads TGTGCCAGCAGTTTATGGACAGGAGACTCGAACACTGAAGCTTTCTTT.

The chain combines TRBV5-1 with TRBJ1-5; maybe TRBD1 (6 bases). Per germline, CDR1 SGHRS and CDR2 YFSETQ. The CDR3 consists of 16 residues. V lost 0 bases and J 4 bases, leaving 14 bases between the germline ends. CDR3 nucleotides: TGCGCCAGCAGCTTGGAGGGCGGGGGCGCAAATCAGCCCCAGCATTTT. This translates into CASSLEGGGANQPQHF.

V and J are TRBV4-3 and TRBJ2-4; 7 bases match TRBD2. From germline, CDR1 is LGHNA and CDR2 YSLEER. Unmatched junction bases numbered 6, after V lost 4 bases and J lost 0 bases. The CDR3 covers 16 residues. The CDR3 bases are TGCGCCAGCAGCCGATCTAGCGGCCTAGCCAAAAACATTCAGTACTTC. Translation: CASSRSSGLAKNIQYF.

This chain connects TRBV11-2 to TRBJ2-1; 10 bases match TRBD1. Trimming took 6 bases from V and 4 from J; bases not matched to a gene: 6. Germline V gives CDR1 SGHAT, CDR2 FQNNGV. This CDR3 region has 15 residues. The CDR3 loop reads CASSRDRGFYNEQFF. CDR3 sequence (DNA): TGTGCCAGCAGTCGGGACAGGGGTTTTTACAATGAGCAGTTCTTC.

The rearrangement links TRBV5-4 to TRBJ2-7, with TRBD2 identical over 8 bases. The CDR3 consists of 15 residues. Germline V gene sequence: CDR1 SGHNT, CDR2 YYREEE (reference sequence). The ends lost 4 bases at V and 5 bases at J; junction bases unmatched: 11. The CDR3 region is CASSPSGGRHDEQYF. The DNA for the CDR3 is TGTGCCAGCAGCCCCTCGGGCGGGAGGCACGACGAGCAGTACTTC.

This clone was picked up one time. This sequence joins TRBV5-1 and TRBJ1-1; TRBD1 agrees at 7 bases. Germline CDR1 is SGHRS and CDR2 is YFSETQ. Trimming removed 3 bases from V and 5 bases from J; junction bases left unmatched: 4. CDR3 length: 13 amino acids. The CDR3: CASSSTGSTEAFF. The CDR3 coding sequence is TGCGCCAGCAGCTCGACAGGGTCGACTGAAGCTTTCTTT.

The chain links TRBV28 to TRBJ1-2; D gene uncertain. CDR1 and CDR2 from the germline V gene are MDHEN and SYDVKM. The CDR3 consists of 12 residues. CDR3 in amino acids: CATRGPVYGYTF. CDR3 nucleotides: TGTGCGACCCGTGGGCCGGTATATGGCTACACCTTC.

The V call is TRBV4-2, the J call TRBJ2-3; 10 positions match TRBD2. Trimming at V came to 0 bases and at J to 6 bases, leaving 9 bases not matched to a gene. Germline V gene sequence: CDR1 LGHNA, CDR2 YNFKEQ. The CDR3 runs 17 residues. As DNA, the CDR3 is TGTGCCAGCAGCCAAGATCGGCTAGCGGGAGTTCGGGATACGCAGTATTTT. Translating it yields CASSQDRLAGVRDTQYF.

The V call is TRBV10-2, the J call TRBJ2-1; perhaps TRBD2 as D (6 bases). V lost 9 bases and J lost 12, with 15 bases in between. CDR3 length: 11 amino acids. The germline V gene has CDR1 WSHSY and CDR2 SAAADI. The CDR3 spells CASNGGSRQFF. CDR3 nucleotides: TGCGCCAGTAACGGGGGATCTAGGCAGTTCTTC.

This clone showed up just a few times. The chain has TRBV28 and TRBJ2-6; tentative D call: TRBD2 (6 bases). CDR1 is MDHEN and CDR2 is SYDVKM in the germline V gene. The germline V and J ends were trimmed by 3 bases and 1 base, with 7 bases remaining between them. The CDR3 consists of 15 residues. CDR3 sequence (DNA): TGTGCCAGCAGTTTTCGGGGGTCTGGGGCCAACGTCCTGACTTTC. This sequence encodes CASSFRGSGANVLTF. The variable domain in full, completed from reference TRBV28 and TRBJ2-6, reads DVKVTQSSRYLVKRTGEKVFLECVQDMDHENMFWYRQDPGLGLRLIYFSYDVKMKEKGDIPEGYSVSREKKERFSLILESASTNQTSMYLCASSFRGSGANVLTFGAGSRLTVL.

The chain carries TRBV7-9 and TRBJ1-3; the D gene is possibly TRBD1 (5 bases). Germline-derived CDR1 and CDR2 are SEHNR and FQNEAQ (reference sequence). The V gene lost 5 bases and the J gene lost 6 bases, with 14 bases spanning the gap. This CDR3 contains 14 residues. In DNA, the CDR3 is TGTGCCAGCAGCCCCCGGGGGGGTCCAAACACCATATATTTT. Translation: CASSPRGGPNTIYF.

CDR3 sequence (DNA): TGTGCCAGCAGCTTACAGGGACAGGTCGGAGGTGAGCAGTTCTTC. This encodes CASSLQGQVGGEQFF. The chain links TRBV7-9 to TRBJ2-1, with 8 bases that match TRBD1. Germline loops: CDR1 SEHNR, CDR2 FQNEAQ (reference sequence). V shed 2 bases, J shed 9 bases, and the junction held 9 bases outside the gene matches. The CDR3 spans 15 residues.

As regards this clone: Other DNA sequences from this sample encode an identical CDR3 as well. The rearrangement links TRBV5-1 to TRBJ2-6; weak D call: TRBD1 (6 bases). The V end was cut by 7 bases, the J end by 2 bases, with 16 bases between. The CDR3 loop spans 16 amino acids. Germline-derived CDR1 and CDR2 are SGHRS and YFSETQ. CDR3 bases: TGCGCCAGCCGACCGGGGACATCGGCTGGGGCCAACGTCCTGACTTTC. It is translated as CASRPGTSAGANVLTF.

V and J are TRBV30 and TRBJ1-5, with D perhaps TRBD1 (5 bases). The germline gives CDR1 GTSNPN, CDR2 SVGIG (reference sequence). Deletions cut 2 bases from V and 7 bases from J, with 15 bases between. The CDR3 loop spans 14 amino acids. The CDR3 here is CAWSPTGVAQPQHF. The CDR3 DNA reads as TGTGCCTGGAGTCCAACAGGAGTCGCCCAGCCCCAGCATTTT.

This rearrangement joins TRBV19 to TRBJ1-5; possible D gene TRBD1, 5 bases. The V gene lost 7 bases and the J gene lost 1 base, with 14 bases spanning the gap. The CDR3 contains 15 residues. CDR1 and CDR2 from the germline V gene are LNHDA and SQIVND (reference sequence). As DNA, the CDR3 is TGTGCCAGTACCTCCCCCGGGGGGAGCAATCAGCCCCAGCATTTT. Protein sequence: CASTSPGGSNQPQHF.

The chain has TRBV7-2 and TRBJ1-5, with TRBD1 identical over 8 bases. The germline gives CDR1 SGHTA, CDR2 FQGNSA. There are 16 residues in the CDR3. The V and J ends lost 1 base and 2 bases, in that order; junction bases with no gene match: 4. CDR3 loop: CASSLGTGSRNQPQHF. CDR3 sequence (DNA): TGTGCCAGCAGCTTAGGGACAGGGTCCCGCAATCAGCCCCAGCATTTT. The variable domain in full, completed from reference TRBV7-2 and TRBJ1-5, reads GAGVSQSPSNKVTEKGKDVELRCDPISGHTALYWYRQSLGQGLEFLIYFQGNSAPDKSGLPSDRFSAERTGGSVSTLTIQRTQQEDSAVYLCASSLGTGSRNQPQHFGDGTRLSIL.

The rearrangement joins TRBV5-1 to TRBJ2-5; 8 bases are shared with TRBD1. The CDR3 totals 14 residues. The J segment lost 2 bases and the V segment lost 0 bases, leaving 0 bases of the junction unmatched. Germline CDR1 is SGHRS and CDR2 is YFSETQ. Here the CDR3 reads CASSLDRGQETQYF. CDR3 coding DNA: TGCGCCAGCAGCTTGGACAGGGGGCAAGAGACCCAGTACTTC.

The chain recombines TRBV30 with TRBJ2-7; TRBD2 agrees at 11 bases. Per germline, CDR1 GTSNPN and CDR2 SVGIG (reference sequence). The CDR3 runs 14 residues. V dropped 3 bases and J dropped 3; count of bases not matched to a gene: 4. CDR3 nucleotide sequence: TGTGCCTGGAGCAAACTAGCGGGAGTCTACGAGCAGTACTTC. This sequence encodes CAWSKLAGVYEQYF.

The chain uses TRBV6-6 and TRBJ1-2; D not resolved. The germline gives CDR1 MNHNY, CDR2 SVGAGI (reference sequence). This CDR3 is built from 13 residues. V was clipped by 7 bases and J by 5 bases, with 14 bases between them. CDR3 in amino acids: CASIREITYGYTF. The CDR3 DNA reads TGTGCCAGCATAAGGGAGATAACTTATGGCTACACCTTC.

The CDR3 DNA is TGTGCCAGCAGCCCATTGGGGGGGAGGAACACCGGGGAGCTGTTTTTT. Translation gives CASSPLGGRNTGELFF. The chain is built from TRBV7-9 and TRBJ2-2, with TRBD2 identical over 7 bases. The length of the CDR3 is 16 residues. CDR1 is SEHNR and CDR2 is FQNEAQ in the germline V gene (reference sequence). With 5 bases clipped from V and 1 base from J, the junction kept 7 bases outside the gene matches.

The chain combines TRBV7-2 with TRBJ1-1; tentatively, D is TRBD1 (5 bases). Germline CDR1 is SGHTA and CDR2 is FQGNSA. Trimming took off 5 bases at V and 11 bases at J, with 15 bases between the two ends. The CDR3 totals 12 residues. The CDR3 loop is CASSPQGGVAFF. The CDR3 DNA is TGTGCCAGCAGCCCCCAGGGTGGTGTGGCTTTCTTT.